This note documents a single T cell receptor (beta chain) sequence. The antigen remains undetermined. Time point given: persistent/refractory GD, antithyroid drugs over 5 years with positive TRAb. After RNA was extracted from PBMCs, the TCR library was made from it. The ends lost 4 bases at V and 3 bases at J; junction bases unmatched: 6. Germline CDR1 is SEHNR and CDR2 is FQNEAQ (reference sequence). This CDR3 contains 16 residues. The authors built TCR beta libraries using iRepertoire HTBI primers and Arm-PCR of CDR3 regions. TCRdb fed the multiplex PCR reads into MiXCR, producing one record per CDR3 protein. The sample lists about 290,000 distinct CDR3 sequences, around 20% seen once, with roughly 56% in the top ten. This record belongs to a study of regulatory T cells in long-lasting Graves disease. About the research overall: Persistence in Graves' disease denoted antithyroid drug use beyond 5 years alongside positive TSH receptor antibodies.

Study-level points and caveats: Persistent disease exhibited a predilection for TRBV28, TRBJ1-2 and TRBJ2-5.

The chain carries TRBV7-9 and TRBJ1-6, with 7 bases fitting TRBD1. Source: peripheral blood mononuclear cells (PBMCs), taken when the disease was refractory, from a patient treated with antithyroid drugs. This TCR came from a female donor with Graves disease. In nucleotides, the CDR3 is TGTGCCAGCAGCTCGCCGACAGGGTACTATAATTCACCCCTCCACTTT. As protein: CASSSPTGYYNSPLHF.